The clone carrying this T cell receptor (beta chain) was seen ten or more times. What it binds is not known. The V gene end was trimmed by 5 bases and the J gene end by 1 base; junction bases not matched to a gene: 7. This CDR3 has 18 amino acids. The sample belongs to a study of neurological immune-mediated disorders. The sorted libraries drew on 950,000 to 1,000,000 T cells that were CD4+ or CD8+. Regarding the study as a whole: None of the CDR3 amino acid sequences in expanded clones turned up in more than one subject, which points to private repertoires in all groups.

In every sequencing run, more than 200 million TCR-beta sequences were generated from 15-18 subjects. MiXCR, run by TCRdb on the 5' RACE reads, gives a single entry per CDR3 protein. Among about 30,000 distinct CDR3 sequences listed, around 5.9% were seen once. The chain recombines TRBV12-3 or TRBV12-4 with TRBJ2-2; TRBD2 aligns across 13 bases. Sequenced sample: CD4+ T cells from blood. This receptor was obtained from a woman aged 45-65 years in good health. The CDR3 DNA follows: TGTGCCAGCAGTAGACGATGGACTAGCGGGAGGAACACCGGGGAGCTGTTTTTT. It codes for CASSRRWTSGRNTGELFF.